This T cell receptor (beta chain) emerged from a study of T cell responses to AZD1222 COVID-19 vaccine (TCRdb year 2021). About the investigation overall: TCR sequencing covered fewer than 250 trial participants: 200 to 220 given two doses of AZD1222 and 26 given two doses of MenACWY control vaccine. Trial participants were enrolled by age into 18-55, 56-69 and 70-plus year subgroups, with about 150, 28 and 57 TCR-sequenced participants respectively. Overall study results and their limits: Because no samples from the day 14 peak response were available, repertoires could be characterized only after the peak T cell response. Reportedly, almost half of the unique spike-specific TCRs recognized epitopes lying outside the regions that are mutated in the B.1.351 and B.1.1.7 variants. After two AZD1222 doses, both the breadth and the depth of spike-specific TCRs were significantly higher than at day 0 and than in MenACWY recipients. Participants were mostly white British, with more females than males. The authors suggested clonal diversity may have been underestimated. Vaccine-associated CD4 TCRs spanned the whole spike protein, with dominant responses in regions 160-218 and 743-854. In the small 56-69-year group, the increase in depth fell short of significance, most likely because of low power. Only a handful of AZD1222 recipients were SARS-CoV-2 seropositive at baseline, limiting conclusions about previously exposed vaccinees.

CDR1 is given as KGHDR and CDR2 as SFDVKD, both from the germline V gene. The cysteine opens and the phenylalanine closes a CDR3 of 16 amino acids. CDR3 DNA only is kept here, 48 bases in frame from base 1. The V end gives up 2 bases and the J end 6 bases, leaving 6 bases in the junction not matched to a gene. About this clone itself: Its antigen is still unknown. The input lacks base qualities; no much larger clone sits a single base away.

The sample's time point, from its label and the paper: about 28 days (+/-7) after the second vaccine dose. AZD1222 recipients with second doses at about 4 weeks or about 12 weeks were pooled, because spike-specific TCR depth and breadth did not differ between schedules. Vaccinee samples came from UK trials COV001 and COV002, including a single-blind randomized controlled phase 2/3 trial of AZD1222 (ChAdOx1 nCoV-19) in healthy adults. For TCRbeta chain sequencing, PBMC samples were collected from trial participants at day 0 and at day 28 after the second dose. The CDR3 regions of human TCRbeta chains were analyzed by immunosequencing. The study's own analysis went as follows. TCRs in the repertoires were compared against a reference library of SARS-CoV-2-specific TCRs that had been generated with the MIRA antigen-specificity platform. Breadth meant the fraction of unique TCRs that were SARS-CoV-2-associated, whereas depth meant the fraction of total T cells that were SARS-CoV-2-associated. Using the MIRA data, each spike-specific TCR was mapped to the spike region that the TCR reacts to and placed in a CD4 or CD8 class. Log10-transformed breadth and depth values were compared by one-way ANOVA with Sidak's multiple comparisons tests. Not all clones reach the TCRdb copy of this immuneACCESS table, which keeps in-frame sequences only. Checked studies attribute under half of the gap to unresolved V genes and leave the rest unexplained. V, J and clone size reflect that table, while D and trimming were determined from the DNA. In all, the sample holds roughly 150,000 clones, and 85% to 95% of those were seen once. The ten largest clones capture about 1.4% of the sample.

The sequence links TRBV24-1 to TRBJ1-5; the junction holds 10 bases that match TRBD1. This sample comprised peripheral blood, obtained 28 days after the second AZD1222 dose. This sequence originates from an adult who received the AZD1222 COVID-19 vaccine. This receptor carries the CDR3 CATSDSRQGASQPQHF. Here is the DNA: TGTGCCACCAGTGATTCACGACAGGGGGCGAGTCAGCCCCAGCATTTT.